The clone carrying this T cell receptor (beta chain) turned up a few times. Its antigen remains unknown. TCRdb used MiXCR to reprocess the reads, holding one entry per CDR3 protein. The table includes around 360,000 distinct CDR3 sequences, about 35% detected once. This record comes from a study of T cell repertoires in cytomegalovirus infection. Whole-study context: Used in the study were CMV epitopes, some recently identified and HLA-C-restricted, others well-studied and HLA-B-restricted. TCR beta signatures that were public indicated CMV infection and matching HLA type.

Study-wide points: Adding up the frequency of public TCR beta families identified people who carried CMV plus the relevant HLA. The response measured ex vivo was dominated by TCR beta clonotypes (HLA-C-restricted and CMV-specific).

The germline V gene encodes CDR1 SGHVS and CDR2 FNYEAQ. This CDR3 is 17 amino acids long. The germline V and J ends were trimmed by 5 bases and 0 bases, with 19 bases remaining between them. V usage is TRBV7-6 and J usage is TRBJ2-5; perhaps TRBD2 as D (6 bases). Sequences were derived from cultured PBMCs, sampled from culture after CMV antigen stimulation. The clonotype originates from a human donor in good health (CMV status not recorded). Some clones in this sample may be carry-over from other donors' samples. For the CDR3, the DNA is TGTGCCAGCAGCACCCCTCTAGCGCGAGACTACCAAGAGACCCAGTACTTC. Protein sequence: CASSTPLARDYQETQYF.